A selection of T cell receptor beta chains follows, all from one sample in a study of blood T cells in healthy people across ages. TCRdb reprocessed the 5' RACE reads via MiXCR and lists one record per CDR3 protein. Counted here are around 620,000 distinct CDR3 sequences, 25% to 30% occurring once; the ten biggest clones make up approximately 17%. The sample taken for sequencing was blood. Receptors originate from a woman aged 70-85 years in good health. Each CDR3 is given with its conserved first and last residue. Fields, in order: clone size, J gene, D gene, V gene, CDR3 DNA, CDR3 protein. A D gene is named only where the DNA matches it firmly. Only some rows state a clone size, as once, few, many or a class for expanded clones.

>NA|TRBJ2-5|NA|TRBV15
TGTGCCACCAGCGGTGTAAACCCCCCAGAGACCCAGTACTTC
CATSGVNPPETQYF
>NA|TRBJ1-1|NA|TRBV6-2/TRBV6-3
TGTGCCAGCGGGCGGGGGGACACTGAAGCTTTCTTT
CASGRGDTEAFF
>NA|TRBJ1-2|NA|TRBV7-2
TGTGCCAGCAGCCCGCAGGGGCTGGTCTATGGCTACATCTTC
CASSPQGLVYGYIF
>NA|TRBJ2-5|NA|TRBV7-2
TGTGCCAGCAGCTTAGTTGATACTGGGACCCAGTACTTC
CASSLVDTGTQYF
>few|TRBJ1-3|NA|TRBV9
TGTGCCAGCAGCCCCCATCCTCCGGACAGTAGCGGAAACACCATATATTTT
CASSPHPPDSSGNTIYF
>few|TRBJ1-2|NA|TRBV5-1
TGCGCCGGCAGCTCGGACAACTATGGCTACACCTTC
CAGSSDNYGYTF
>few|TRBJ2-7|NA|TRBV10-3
TGTGCCATCAGCTCCCCTCGGGGGCAGATAACCTACGAGCAGTACTTC
CAISSPRGQITYEQYF
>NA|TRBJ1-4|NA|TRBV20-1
TGCAGTGCTGGCCATATGAATGAAAAACTGTTTTTT
CSAGHMNEKLFF
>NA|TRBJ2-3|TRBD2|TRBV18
TGTGCCAGCTCCGCCACGGTACACGGGGGGGCCGGAGATACGCAGTATTTT
CASSATVHGGAGDTQYF
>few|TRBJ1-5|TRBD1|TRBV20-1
TGCAGTGCCTTGGGGACAGGGGGCCAGGGTAATCAGCCCCAGCATTTT
CSALGTGGQGNQPQHF
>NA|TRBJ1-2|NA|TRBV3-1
TGTGCCAGCAGCCAAGTCACACAGCAGTATGACTACACCTTC
CASSQVTQQYDYTF
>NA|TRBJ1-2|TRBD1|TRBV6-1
TGTGCCAGCAAGACAGGGGGATATGGCTACACCTTC
CASKTGGYGYTF
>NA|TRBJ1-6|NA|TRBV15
TGTGCCACCAGCAGAGATCTTAGGCATCATGATTCACCCCTCCACTTT
CATSRDLRHHDSPLHF
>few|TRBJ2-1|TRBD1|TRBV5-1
TGCGCCAGCAGCTTCCCCGACAGGGCCCATGAGCAGTTCTTC
CASSFPDRAHEQFF
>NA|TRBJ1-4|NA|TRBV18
TGTGCCAGCTCACGAGATACCCCCCGGGCGACTAATGAAAAACTGTTTTTT
CASSRDTPRATNEKLFF
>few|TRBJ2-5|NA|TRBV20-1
TGCAGTGCTACAACAGGGAGCGGCTTTTTAGGAGAGCAGTACTTC
CSATTGSGFLGEQYF
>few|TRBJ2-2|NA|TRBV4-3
TGCGCCAGCAGCCAAGACTTATTTGAGAACACCGGGGAGCTGTTTTTT
CASSQDLFENTGELFF
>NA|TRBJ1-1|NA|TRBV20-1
TGCAGTGCGGCAGGGGAGAACACTGAAGCTTTCTTT
CSAAGENTEAFF
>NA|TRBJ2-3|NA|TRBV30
TGTGCCTGGAGTCCAATGGCCACAGATACGCAGTATTTT
CAWSPMATDTQYF
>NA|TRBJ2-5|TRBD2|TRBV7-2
TGTGCCAGCAGCATTCGGACTAGCGGGGGGGCCATAGAGACCCAGTACTTC
CASSIRTSGGAIETQYF